The T cell receptor (beta chain) described here comes from a study of shared clonotypes between healthy human individuals. Here immunoSEQ multiplex PCR was the method, and the copy in TCRdb shows in-frame clones only, minus some. The sample includes approximately 2,300,000 clones, 80% to 95% of them seen just once. Sequencing was performed on naive CD4+ T cells from PBMCs. This sample's subset: CD45RA+ positively selected. The TCR sequence derives from a man between 18 and 29 years old in good health. Some clones in this sample may be carry-over from other donors' samples.

CDR3 sequence: CASRLVRMGQGGGYTF. In DNA, the CDR3 is TGTGCCAGCAGATTGGTTCGAATGGGACAGGGGGGAGGCTACACCTTC. The chain employs TRBV27 and TRBJ1-2; 11 nucleotides match TRBD1. The V gene's germline CDR1 is MNHEY and CDR2 SMNVEV (reference sequence). V dropped 6 bases and J dropped 8; count of bases not matched to a gene: 14. This CDR3 spans 16 amino acids.